This T cell receptor beta chain derives from a study of radiotherapy plus CTLA-4 blockade in lung cancer. Germline V gene lookup returns CDR1 LGHNA and CDR2 YSLEER. The V and J ends lost 3 bases and 6 bases, in that order; junction bases with no gene match: 9. This CDR3 has 15 residues. Assay: immunoSEQ multiplex PCR; the TCRdb copy retains only in-frame clones and omits some. Of around 32,000 clones in the sample, more than 80% were seen once. The V call is TRBV4-3, the J call TRBJ2-3, with TRBD2 matching over 7 bases. The receptor's source is a human donor with non-small cell lung cancer that progressed on radiotherapy plus ipilimumab. Sequencing used peripheral blood, obtained from a patient treated with radiotherapy plus ipilimumab. The CDR3, as DNA: TGCGCCAGCAGCCAGGCCGGACTAGTCCCCGATACGCAGTATTTT. Translated: CASSQAGLVPDTQYF.